A selection of T cell receptor beta chains follows, all from one sample in a study of cytomegalovirus exposure and HLA in healthy donors. Using immunoSEQ multiplex PCR, the repertoire was profiled, and TCRdb retains in-frame clones only, with some absent. The sample contains tens of thousands of clones, around four fifths of which appear only once. Sequencing was performed on PBMCs. The receptors stem from a man younger than 45 in good health and CMV-seronegative. Each CDR3 is given with its conserved first and last residue. The D gene is left open where the match is weak. Not every row has a clone size; where given, it reads once, few, many or a size class.

J | D | size | V | CDR3 | DNA
TRBJ2-5 | TRBD2 | . | TRBV5-1 | CASSLSGGPPETQYF | TGCGCCAGCAGCTTGAGCGGGGGGCCCCCCGAGACCCAGTACTTC
TRBJ2-3 | . | . | TRBV5-4 | CASSSDIYTDTQYF | TGTGCCAGCAGCTCTGACATATACACAGATACGCAGTATTTT
TRBJ2-1 | . | . | TRBV28 | CASSTPRGLEQFF | TGTGCCAGCAGCACACCGCGGGGGCTTGAGCAGTTCTTC
TRBJ2-7 | . | . | TRBV28 | CASSRYEQYF | TGTGCCAGCAGCCGGTACGAGCAGTACTTC
TRBJ2-2 | . | . | TRBV5-1 | CASSLGSVVRELFF | TGCGCCAGCAGCTTGGGTTCGGTTGTGAGGGAGCTGTTTTTT
TRBJ1-5 | . | . | TRBV19 | CASSIAEGRVNQPQHF | TGTGCCAGTAGTATAGCTGAGGGGAGGGTCAATCAGCCCCAGCATTTT
TRBJ2-7 | TRBD1 | . | TRBV18 | CASSPTGSYEQYF | TGTGCCAGCTCACCGACAGGGTCCTACGAGCAGTACTTC
TRBJ2-5 | . | . | TRBV7-2 | CASSLFTGYQETQYF | TGTGCCAGCAGCTTATTTACAGGGTACCAAGAGACCCAGTACTTC
TRBJ1-4 | . | . | TRBV7-6 | CASSQRTATNEKLFF | TGTGCCAGCAGCCAGCGGACAGCAACTAATGAAAAACTGTTTTTT
TRBJ1-1 | . | . | TRBV6-5 | CASSYSGGTEAFF | TGTGCCAGCAGTTACTCAGGAGGTACTGAAGCTTTCTTT
TRBJ1-1 | . | . | TRBV13 | CASSLELRSGTEAFF | TGTGCCAGCAGCTTAGAACTCAGGTCAGGGACTGAAGCTTTCTTT
TRBJ2-2 | TRBD1 | . | TRBV7-8 | CASSLKWLLDRGRSRPGELFF | TGTGCCAGCAGCTTAAAATGGTTGTTAGACAGGGGGCGTTCCCGTCCCGGGGAGCTGTTTTTT
TRBJ2-1 | TRBD1 | . | TRBV6-5 | CASSLGGQAYNEQFF | TGTGCCAGCAGTCTAGGGGGACAGGCCTACAATGAGCAGTTCTTC
TRBJ2-7 | . | medium-sized | TRBV7-9 | CASSRRESYEQYF | TGTGCCAGCAGCCGGCGGGAAAGTTACGAGCAGTACTTC
TRBJ2-1 | . | . | TRBV5-4 | CASGRNNEQFF | TGTGCCAGCGGGAGAAACAATGAGCAGTTCTTC
TRBJ1-5 | . | few | TRBV19 | CASSTGGNQPQHF | TGTGCCAGTAGTACCGGGGGTAATCAGCCCCAGCATTTT
TRBJ2-7 | TRBD2 | . | TRBV7-2 | CASSLGRGSGGASPYEQYF | TGTGCCAGCAGCTTAGGCAGGGGCAGCGGGGGGGCTAGCCCGTACGAGCAGTACTTC
TRBJ2-7 | . | few | TRBV28 | CASSYQGYEQYF | TGTGCCAGCAGCTATCAGGGCTACGAGCAGTACTTC
TRBJ2-7 | TRBD1 | . | TRBV29-1 | CSVTPATGGPYEQYF | TGCAGCGTCACTCCGGCGACAGGGGGCCCCTACGAGCAGTACTTC
TRBJ2-2 | . | . | TRBV9 | CASSVNPSQELFF | TGTGCCAGCAGCGTAAATCCTAGCCAGGAGCTGTTTTTT
TRBJ2-2 | TRBD2 | . | TRBV5-4 | CASSRSGGKSGELFF | TGTGCCAGCAGCCGTAGCGGGGGGAAATCCGGGGAGCTGTTTTTT
TRBJ1-1 | . | . | TRBV29-1 | CSVVVATEAFF | TGCAGCGTTGTCGTGGCCACTGAAGCTTTCTTT
TRBJ1-5 | TRBD1 | . | TRBV7-2 | CASSSGQGYQPQHF | TGTGCCAGCAGCTCCGGACAGGGGTACCAGCCCCAGCATTTT
TRBJ1-6 | TRBD1 | few | TRBV4-2 | CASSQPDRGSPLHF | TGTGCCAGCAGCCAGCCCGACAGGGGTTCACCCCTCCACTTT
TRBJ2-1 | TRBD1 | . | TRBV7-8 | CASSQPGTGRNEQFF | TGTGCCAGCAGCCAGCCCGGGACAGGGAGAAATGAGCAGTTCTTC
TRBJ1-2 | . | once | TRBV11-1 | CASKGEYGRQFYGYTF | TGTGCCAGCAAGGGGGAATACGGACGGCAGTTCTATGGCTACACCTTC
TRBJ1-1 | . | . | TRBV27 | CASSWLRGGAEAFF | TGTGCCAGCAGTTGGCTAAGGGGGGGAGCTGAAGCTTTCTTT
TRBJ2-7 | . | . | TRBV5-6 | CASSLVRDTISYEQYF | TGTGCCAGCAGCTTGGTCCGGGACACAATTTCCTACGAGCAGTACTTC
TRBJ2-1 | . | . | TRBV10-3 | CAIMAGANNEQFF | TGTGCCATCATGGCGGGGGCTAACAATGAGCAGTTCTTC
TRBJ1-5 | . | . | TRBV27 | CASSSEIGQGIQPQHF | TGTGCCAGCAGTTCGGAAATCGGGCAGGGGATTCAGCCCCAGCATTTT
TRBJ1-2 | . | . | TRBV5-1 | CASSLHQGSNYGYTF | TGCGCCAGCAGCCTGCATCAGGGGAGCAACTATGGCTACACCTTC
TRBJ2-1 | . | . | TRBV6-5 | CASSSPGSYNEQFF | TGTGCCAGCAGTTCTCCGGGGTCCTACAATGAGCAGTTCTTC
TRBJ1-5 | . | . | TRBV7-2 | CASSSEGNQPQHF | TGTGCCAGCAGCTCGGAGGGGAATCAGCCCCAGCATTTT
TRBJ2-3 | TRBD2 | . | TRBV10-3 | CAISEPGLGEDTQYF | TGTGCCATCAGTGAACCGGGACTAGGAGAAGATACGCAGTATTTT
TRBJ2-1 | TRBD2 | . | TRBV7-9 | CASSLVFSGLAGHNEQFF | TGTGCCAGCAGCTTAGTCTTTTCGGGGCTAGCGGGGCACAATGAGCAGTTCTTC
TRBJ1-5 | TRBD1 | . | TRBV5-8 | CASGQTPGTAEYQPQHF | TGTGCCAGCGGACAGACACCGGGGACAGCGGAATATCAGCCCCAGCATTTT